The count of the clone carrying this TCR beta chain is one. The antigen is not known. Germline loops: CDR1 SGHRS, CDR2 YFSETQ. The CDR3 length is 15 residues. With V trimmed by 4 bases and J by 11 bases, 10 bases remained unmatched. The PCR was carried out with 60 Vbeta primers and 13 Jbeta primers. This table comes from immunoSEQ multiplex PCR, and its TCRdb copy is limited to in-frame clones, with some not included. The table records around 130,000 clones, roughly 84% of them present only once. This entry comes from a study of cytomegalovirus exposure and HLA in healthy donors. Study observations and caveats: Later analysis associated a missense DCLRE1C variant with TCR beta V- and J-gene trimming. In a later analysis, at a false discovery rate of 0.05, under 20,000 TCR beta sequences were associated with HLA alleles. Across donors, presence/absence analyses took sequencing depth to be roughly uniform.

This rearrangement joins TRBV5-1 to TRBJ2-5; TRBD2 matches 14 bases. The sequence was obtained from a boy between 10 and 17 years old in good health and CMV-seronegative. Sequenced input: PBMCs. This CDR3 is CASSGGLAGEWEQYF. CDR3 DNA: TGCGCCAGCAGCGGGGGACTAGCGGGAGAATGGGAGCAGTACTTC.